These 6 T cell receptor beta chains came from one sample sequenced in a study of T cell responses to AZD1222 COVID-19 vaccine. The repertoire was sequenced with immunoSEQ multiplex PCR; TCRdb's copy has only in-frame clones and lacks some. The profile shows 70,000 or so clones, about nine tenths of them singletons. Sequencing was performed on peripheral blood, taken on day 0 of AZD1222 vaccination. The receptor source for this set is an adult in good health.

The rearrangement links TRBV3-1 (or the pseudogene TRBV3-2) to TRBJ1-1; D uncertain. V lost 3 bases, J lost 5 bases, and 10 bases lay in between. In germline, CDR1 is LGHDT, CDR2 YNNKEL (reference sequence). CDR3 length: 13 amino acids. CDR3 DNA sequence: TGTGCCAGCAGCCAGGGGATTGGGACTGAAGCTTTCTTT. As protein: CASSQGIGTEAFF.

The chain recombines TRBV5-1 with TRBJ2-3; unclear D gene. Germline values: CDR1 SGHRS, CDR2 YFSETQ. Deletions cut 7 bases from V and 4 bases from J, with 10 bases between. The CDR3 is made up of 12 amino acids. The CDR3 DNA sequence: TGCGCCAGCGGGCTGTTGGCAGATACGCAGTATTTT. This codes for CASGLLADTQYF.

The V and J genes are TRBV30 and TRBJ1-2; D perhaps matches TRBD1 (5 bases). The CDR3 sequence is 12 residues long. Germline-derived CDR1 and CDR2 are GTSNPN and SVGIG (reference sequence). Trimming stripped 2 bases from V and 4 bases from J, with 8 bases between. In nucleotides, the CDR3 is TGTGCCTGGAGTTTAGGGGCCTATGGCTACACCTTC. This translates into CAWSLGAYGYTF.

The V gene is TRBV6-5, the J gene TRBJ1-5; D may be TRBD1 (6 bases). The CDR3 consists of 15 residues. In germline, CDR1 is MNHEY, CDR2 SVGAGI. V lost 5 bases and J 9 bases, leaving 20 bases between the germline ends. CDR3 protein: CASSPSRQEFWPQHF. DNA of the CDR3: TGTGCCAGCAGTCCTTCCCGACAGGAGTTTTGGCCCCAGCATTTT.

V is TRBV19 and J is TRBJ1-2; the D is unclear. V was trimmed by 1 base and J by 8 bases, leaving 5 bases between them. There are 11 residues in the CDR3. In germline, CDR1 is LNHDA, CDR2 SQIVND (reference sequence). CDR3 amino acids: CASSIAHGYTF. DNA for the CDR3: TGTGCCAGTAGTATAGCTCACGGCTACACCTTC.

This chain joins TRBV6-5 and TRBJ2-1; D is undetermined. Germline CDR1 and CDR2: MNHEY and SVGAGI. Trimming removed 6 bases at V and 4 bases at J, with 10 bases between. CDR3 length: 13 amino acids. The CDR3 spells CASSLGLYNEQFF. CDR3 bases: TGTGCCAGCAGCCTAGGGTTATACAATGAGCAGTTCTTC.